This entry concerns a single T cell receptor (beta chain). The antigen is not known. At one boundary the junction diverges from the germline segment, which might be a read error. This entry comes from a study of post-analysis software for immune sequencing data. General observations from the study: Under F measure analysis, samples from one preparation batch co-clustered strongly.

TCR beta cDNA libraries had unique molecular identifiers. Each sample of about 0.95 to 10 million input T cells yielded around 500,000 cDNA molecules, so each molecule approximated one T cell. Each CDR3 protein is one row after TCRdb ran MiXCR on the PCR reads. This sample has about 500,000 distinct CDR3 sequences; around 40% occur once, and the top ten carry about an eighth. The sequencing input was blood. The sequence was obtained from a girl aged 5-17 years with multiple sclerosis.

This chain's CDR3 is CASSEVYGYTF. The DNA for the CDR3 is TGTGCCAGCAGTGAGGTGTATGGCTACACTTTC. The chain joins TRBV2 to TRBJ1-2, with unresolved D. Germline CDR1 is SNHLY and CDR2 is FYNNEI. The CDR3 sequence is 11 residues long. Supplemented by reference TRBV2 and TRBJ1-2, the full variable domain reads EPEVTQTPSHQVTQMGQEVILRCVPISNHLYFYWYRQILGQKVEFLVSFYNNEISEKSEIFDDQFSVERPDGSNFTLKIRSTKLEDSAMYFCASSEVYGYTFGSGTRLTVV.